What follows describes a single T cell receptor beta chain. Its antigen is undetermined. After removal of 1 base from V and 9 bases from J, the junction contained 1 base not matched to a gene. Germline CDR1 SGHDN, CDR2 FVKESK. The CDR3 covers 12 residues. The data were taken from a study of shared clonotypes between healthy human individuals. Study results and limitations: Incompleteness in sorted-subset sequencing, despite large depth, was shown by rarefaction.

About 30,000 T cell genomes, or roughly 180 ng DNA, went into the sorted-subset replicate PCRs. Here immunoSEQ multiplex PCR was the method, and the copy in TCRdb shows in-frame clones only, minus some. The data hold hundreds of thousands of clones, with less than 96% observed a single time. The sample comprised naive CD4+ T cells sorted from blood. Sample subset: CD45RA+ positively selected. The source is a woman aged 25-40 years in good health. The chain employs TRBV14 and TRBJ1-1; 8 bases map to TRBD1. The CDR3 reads CASSQGTGKAFF. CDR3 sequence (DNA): TGTGCCAGCAGCCAAGGGACAGGGAAAGCTTTCTTT. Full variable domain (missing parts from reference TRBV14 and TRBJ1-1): EAGVTQFPSHSVIEKGQTVTLRCDPISGHDNLYWYRRVMGKEIKFLLHFVKESKQDESGMPNNRFLAERTGGTYSTLKVQPAELEDSGVYFCASSQGTGKAFFGQGTRLTVV.